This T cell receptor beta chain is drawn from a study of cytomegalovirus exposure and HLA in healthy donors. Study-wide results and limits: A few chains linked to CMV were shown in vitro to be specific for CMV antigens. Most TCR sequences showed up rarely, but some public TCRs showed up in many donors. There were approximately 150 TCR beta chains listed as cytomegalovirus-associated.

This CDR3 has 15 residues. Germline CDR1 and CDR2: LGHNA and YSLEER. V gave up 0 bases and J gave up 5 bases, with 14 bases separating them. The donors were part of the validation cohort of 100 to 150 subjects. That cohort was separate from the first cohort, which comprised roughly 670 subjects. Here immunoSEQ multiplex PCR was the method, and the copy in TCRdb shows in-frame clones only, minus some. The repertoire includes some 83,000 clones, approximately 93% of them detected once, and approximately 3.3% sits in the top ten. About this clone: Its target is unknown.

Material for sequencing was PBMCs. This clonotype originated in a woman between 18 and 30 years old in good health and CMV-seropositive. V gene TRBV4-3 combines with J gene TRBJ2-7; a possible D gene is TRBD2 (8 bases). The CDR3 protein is CASSQDGTAGDEQYF. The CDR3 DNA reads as TGCGCCAGCAGCCAAGATGGGACAGCGGGGGACGAGCAGTACTTC.